The 6 T cell receptor beta chains below were found in one sample sequenced in a study of low-dose radiotherapy and immunotherapy resistance in tumors. Primers targeting TRAV and TRBV primed first-strand cDNA, covering alpha and beta chains. Over roughly 19 PCR cycles, TCRs were amplified from a constant-region primer and V-primer adapter. One entry per CDR3 protein results from TCRdb running MiXCR on the reads. The table includes about 13,000 distinct CDR3 sequences, 75% detected once. Receptor source: a human donor with advanced metastatic prostate, ovarian, gallbladder or colorectal cancer (not recorded which). This table probably holds off-target reads from a library built for another chain.

The V and J genes are TRBV6-1 and TRBJ2-4; no clear D gene. With 2 bases removed from V and 6 bases from J, the gap between germline ends came to 5 bases. CDR3 length equals 12 residues. The germline gives CDR1 MNHNS, CDR2 SASEGT. CDR3: CASSERGNIQYF. The CDR3 region has the DNA TGTGCCAGCAGTGAAAGAGGAAACATTCAGTACTTC.

There are a few counts of this clonotype. V usage is TRBV29-1 and J usage is TRBJ1-1; perhaps TRBD1 as D (6 bases). This CDR3 is built from 14 residues. Trimming removed 1 base from V and 5 bases from J, with 14 bases in between. Germline V gives CDR1 SQVTM, CDR2 ANQGSEA. The CDR3 loop reads CSVEVGQGRTEAFF. The CDR3 nucleotides read TGCAGCGTTGAAGTTGGGCAGGGGAGAACTGAAGCTTTCTTT.

This clonotype was seen a handful of times. V and J are TRBV2 and TRBJ2-1, with unresolved D. The CDR3 consists of 12 residues. Per germline, CDR1 SNHLY and CDR2 FYNNEI. The V end lost 3 bases, the J end lost 3 bases, and 3 bases lay between the germline ends. This CDR3 is CASSDSYNEQFF. The CDR3 DNA is TGTGCCAGCAGTGACAGCTACAATGAGCAGTTCTTC.

The V and J genes are TRBV11-2 and TRBJ1-1, with 9 bases matching TRBD1. V was clipped by 5 bases and J by 2 bases; unmatched bases: 3. This CDR3 has 14 amino acids. CDR1 SGHAT and CDR2 FQNNGV come from the germline V gene. CDR3: CASSPGQGNTEAFF. The CDR3 bases are TGTGCCAGCAGCCCGGGACAGGGTAACACTGAAGCTTTCTTT.

The chain carries TRBV11-3 and TRBJ2-1; D unresolved. The CDR3 has 13 amino acids. Germline V gene lookup returns CDR1 SGHNT and CDR2 YENEEA. Trimming pared 5 bases from V and 9 bases from J, leaving 14 bases between. CDR3 loop: CASSRRRDGEQFF. The CDR3, as DNA: TGTGCCAGCAGCCGAAGGCGAGACGGTGAGCAGTTCTTC.

The rearrangement uses TRBV29-1 and TRBJ1-1; D gene ambiguous. Germline V gene lookup returns CDR1 SQVTM and CDR2 ANQGSEA. V was trimmed by 3 bases and J by 4 bases, leaving 18 bases between them. The CDR3 has 15 residues. CDR3 coding DNA: TGCAGCGTTGAGCCCGGCGGGCGATGGGGCACTGAAGCTTTCTTT. This codes for CSVEPGGRWGTEAFF.